This passage covers 11 T cell receptor beta chains from one sample sequenced in a study of beta chain features in type 1 diabetes (dated by TCRdb to 2017 to 2018). General conclusions and limits of the study: Type 1 diabetes patients showed a moderate but significant shortening of TCRB CDR3 length in all four CD4+ subsets.

The library was generated by the immunoSEQ multiplex PCR assay. The High Capacity cDNA Reverse Transcription Kit was used to reverse transcribe all of the isolated RNA, meaning that expressed TCRB transcripts were what got sequenced. What TCRdb holds here is the immuneACCESS table cut down to in-frame rearrangements. Part of the clones is not present; checked against another copy, under half of the missing clones reflect an unresolved V gene, and the others are unexplained. The sample has roughly 300,000 clones on record, 9.3% of them singletons. The ten biggest clones cover 1% of the sample. No antigens are known for them. Sequenced input: central memory CD4+ T cells from blood. The receptors stem from a man in his thirties or forties with type 1 diabetes.

This chain links TRBV10-3 with TRBJ1-5; D gene unclear. V lost 3 bases and J 3 bases, leaving 3 bases between the germline ends. The CDR3 has 12 amino acids. The germline V gene has CDR1 ENHRY and CDR2 SYGVKD. The CDR3 spells CAISDTNQPQHF. The CDR3 region has the DNA TGTGCCATCAGTGATACCAATCAGCCCCAGCATTTT.

There are a few counts of this clone. This sequence joins TRBV10-1 and TRBJ1-2; the D gene is possibly TRBD1 (5 bases). The CDR3 has 13 amino acids. CDR1 is WNHNN and CDR2 is SYGVQD in the germline V gene (reference sequence). Trimming shortened V by 8 bases and J by 3 bases, and 13 bases separated the two germline ends. The DNA for the CDR3 is TGCGCCAGCGCCCCAGGGACGGACTATGGCTACACCTTC. It codes for CASAPGTDYGYTF.

Of note for this clone: It may be a read error: a sequence one base away is much more abundant. V gene TRBV28 combines with J gene TRBJ2-1, with 8 bases identical to TRBD2. The V segment lost 1 base and the J segment 2 bases; nucleotides outside the gene matches: 1. The CDR3 runs to 15 residues. Germline V gene lookup returns CDR1 MDHEN and CDR2 SYDVKM. CDR3 bases: TGTGCCAGCAGTTTATTCGGGGGGGCCTACAATGAGCAGTTCTTC. As protein: CASSLFGGAYNEQFF.

The chain combines TRBV11-2 with TRBJ2-7; D is possibly TRBD1 (5 bases). This CDR3 has 14 amino acids. The germline V and J ends were trimmed by 0 bases and 3 bases, with 9 bases remaining between them. Germline CDR1 and CDR2: SGHAT and FQNNGV. CDR3 amino acids: CASSLEGAFYEQYF. The DNA for the CDR3 is TGTGCCAGCAGCTTAGAAGGGGCCTTCTACGAGCAGTACTTC.

The chain carries TRBV11-2 and TRBJ1-1; 7 bases align to TRBD1. The V and J ends lost 5 bases and 5 bases, in that order; junction bases with no gene match: 2. Germline V lookup: CDR1 SGHAT, CDR2 FQNNGV. The CDR3 contains 12 residues. CDR3 DNA: TGTGCCAGCAGCCCGGACAGGACTGAAGCTTTCTTT. Its translation is CASSPDRTEAFF.

The chain links TRBV2 to TRBJ1-2; D gene ambiguous. Trimming pared 8 bases from V and 0 bases from J, leaving 7 bases between. Germline assignment: CDR1 SNHLY and CDR2 FYNNEI. This CDR3 is built from 12 residues. CDR3 sequence: CASSHPNYGYTF. CDR3 nucleotides: TGTGCCAGCTCCCATCCTAACTATGGCTACACCTTC. Complete variable domain (other parts from reference TRBV2 and TRBJ1-2): EPEVTQTPSHQVTQMGQEVILRCVPISNHLYFYWYRQILGQKVEFLVSFYNNEISEKSEIFDDQFSVERPDGSNFTLKIRSTKLEDSAMYFCASSHPNYGYTFGSGTRLTVV.

This clone was counted a few times. The chain combines TRBV7-2 with TRBJ2-2; 8 bases fit TRBD2. In germline, CDR1 is SGHTA, CDR2 FQGNSA. After removal of 3 bases from V and 6 bases from J, the junction contained 6 bases not matched to a gene. CDR3 length equals 15 residues. CDR3 protein: CASSFGTRPPGELFF. Written as DNA, the CDR3 is TGTGCCAGCAGCTTTGGGACTAGACCCCCCGGGGAGCTGTTTTTT.

The chain employs TRBV6-5 and TRBJ2-3; the D gene is possibly TRBD1 (6 bases). The CDR3 runs to 15 residues. Trimming removed 2 bases at V and 2 bases at J, with 11 bases between. Germline V gene sequence: CDR1 MNHEY, CDR2 SVGAGI. The CDR3 DNA follows: TGTGCCAGCAGTTACGCGGCAGGGGACACAGATACGCAGTATTTT. Residues: CASSYAAGDTDTQYF.

J is TRBJ2-3 and V is TRBV30; D unclear. The CDR3 consists of 12 residues. The germline gives CDR1 GTSNPN, CDR2 SVGIG (reference sequence). V lost 3 bases, J lost 3 bases, and 7 bases lay in between. The CDR3 spells CAWSWETDTQYF. The CDR3 nucleotides read TGTGCCTGGAGCTGGGAAACAGATACGCAGTATTTT.

This clone came up a few times. This chain links TRBV7-2 with TRBJ1-5; D is perhaps TRBD1 (6 bases). Deletions cut 2 bases from V and 5 bases from J, with 10 bases between. Germline V gene sequence: CDR1 SGHTA, CDR2 FQGNSA. The CDR3 extends over 14 amino acids. CDR3 DNA: TGTGCCAGCAGCTTAAGGAGGGGGGATCAGCCCCAGCATTTT. This gives the protein CASSLRRGDQPQHF.

The gene calls are TRBV18 and TRBJ1-1; a possible D gene is TRBD1 (6 bases). The CDR3 is made up of 13 amino acids. The V and J ends lost 6 bases and 5 bases respectively, with 13 bases between them. Germline V lookup: CDR1 KGHSH, CDR2 LQKENI. Written as DNA, the CDR3 is TGTGCCAGCTCGTCGTCAGGGGAGACTGAAGCTTTCTTT. This sequence encodes CASSSSGETEAFF.